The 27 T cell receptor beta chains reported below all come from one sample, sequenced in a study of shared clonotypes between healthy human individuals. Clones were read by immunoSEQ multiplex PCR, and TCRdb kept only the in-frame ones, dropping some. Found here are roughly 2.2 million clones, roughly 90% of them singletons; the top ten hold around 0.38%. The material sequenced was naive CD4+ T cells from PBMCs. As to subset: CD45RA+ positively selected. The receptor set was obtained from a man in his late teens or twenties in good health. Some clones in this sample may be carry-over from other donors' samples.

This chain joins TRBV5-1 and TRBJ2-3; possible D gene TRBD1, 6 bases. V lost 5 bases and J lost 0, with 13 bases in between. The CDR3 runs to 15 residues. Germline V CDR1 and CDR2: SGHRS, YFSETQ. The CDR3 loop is CASSSTGSSTDTQYF. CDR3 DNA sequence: TGCGCCAGCAGTTCTACAGGGTCTAGCACAGATACGCAGTATTTT.

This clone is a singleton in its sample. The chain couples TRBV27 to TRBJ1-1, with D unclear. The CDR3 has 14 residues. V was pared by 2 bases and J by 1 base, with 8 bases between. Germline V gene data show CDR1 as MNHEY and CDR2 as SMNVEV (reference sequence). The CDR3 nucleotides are TGTGCCAGCAGTTTAGTCGGGAGGAACACTGAAGCTTTCTTT. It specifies CASSLVGRNTEAFF.

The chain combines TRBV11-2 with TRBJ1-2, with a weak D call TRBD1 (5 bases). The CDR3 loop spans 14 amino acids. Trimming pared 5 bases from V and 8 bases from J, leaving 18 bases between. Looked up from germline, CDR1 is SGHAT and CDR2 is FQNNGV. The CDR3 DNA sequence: TGTGCCAGCAGCCCAACCGGGGCGGGTTGGGGCTACACCTTC. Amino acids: CASSPTGAGWGYTF.

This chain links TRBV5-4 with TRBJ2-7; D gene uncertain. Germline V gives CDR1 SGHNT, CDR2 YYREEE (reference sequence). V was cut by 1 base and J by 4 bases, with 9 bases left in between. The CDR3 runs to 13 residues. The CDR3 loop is CASSLFGTYEQYF. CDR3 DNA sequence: TGTGCCAGCAGCTTGTTCGGAACATACGAGCAGTACTTC.

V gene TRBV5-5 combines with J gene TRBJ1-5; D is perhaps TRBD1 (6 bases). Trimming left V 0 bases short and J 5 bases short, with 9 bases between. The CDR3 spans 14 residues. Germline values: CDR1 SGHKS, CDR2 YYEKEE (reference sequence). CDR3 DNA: TGTGCCAGCAGCTTGGGGGACACCTATCAGCCCCAGCATTTT. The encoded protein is CASSLGDTYQPQHF.

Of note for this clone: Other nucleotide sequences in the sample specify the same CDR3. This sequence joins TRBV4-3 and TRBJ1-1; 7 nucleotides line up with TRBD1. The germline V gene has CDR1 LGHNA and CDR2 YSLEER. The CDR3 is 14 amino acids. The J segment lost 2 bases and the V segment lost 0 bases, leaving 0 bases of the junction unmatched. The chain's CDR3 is CASSQEGGNTEAFF. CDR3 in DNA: TGCGCCAGCAGCCAAGAAGGGGGCAACACTGAAGCTTTCTTT.

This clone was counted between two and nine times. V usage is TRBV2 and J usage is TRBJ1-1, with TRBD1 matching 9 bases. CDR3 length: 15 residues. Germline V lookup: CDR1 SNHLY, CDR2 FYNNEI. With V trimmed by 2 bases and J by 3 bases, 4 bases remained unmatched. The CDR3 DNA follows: TGTGCCAGCAGTGAATATGGGACAGGGTACACTGAAGCTTTCTTT. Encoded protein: CASSEYGTGYTEAFF. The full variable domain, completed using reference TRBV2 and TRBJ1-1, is EPEVTQTPSHQVTQMGQEVILRCVPISNHLYFYWYRQILGQKVEFLVSFYNNEISEKSEIFDDQFSVERPDGSNFTLKIRSTKLEDSAMYFCASSEYGTGYTEAFFGQGTRLTVV.

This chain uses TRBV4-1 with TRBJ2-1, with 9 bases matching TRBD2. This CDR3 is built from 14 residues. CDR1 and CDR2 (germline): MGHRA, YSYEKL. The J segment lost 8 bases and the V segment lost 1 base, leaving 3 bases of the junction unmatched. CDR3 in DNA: TGCGCCAGCAGCCAAGGACTAGCGGTTTATGAGCAGTTCTTC. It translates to CASSQGLAVYEQFF.

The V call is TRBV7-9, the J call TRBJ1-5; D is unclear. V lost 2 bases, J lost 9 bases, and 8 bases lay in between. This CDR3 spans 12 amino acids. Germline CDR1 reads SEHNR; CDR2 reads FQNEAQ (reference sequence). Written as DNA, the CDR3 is TGTGCCAGCAGCTTATCTGGGTCGCCCCAGCATTTT. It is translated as CASSLSGSPQHF. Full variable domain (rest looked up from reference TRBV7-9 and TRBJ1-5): DTGVSQNPRHKITKRGQNVTFRCDPISEHNRLYWYRQTLGQGPEFLTYFQNEAQLEKSRLLSDRFSAERPKGSFSTLEIQRTEQGDSAMYLCASSLSGSPQHFGDGTRLSIL.

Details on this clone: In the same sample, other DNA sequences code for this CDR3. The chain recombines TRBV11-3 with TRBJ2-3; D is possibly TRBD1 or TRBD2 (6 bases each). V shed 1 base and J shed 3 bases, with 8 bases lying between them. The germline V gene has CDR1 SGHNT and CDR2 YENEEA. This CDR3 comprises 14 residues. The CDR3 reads CASSLGGATDTQYF. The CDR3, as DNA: TGTGCCAGCAGCTTAGGGGGGGCGACAGATACGCAGTATTTT.

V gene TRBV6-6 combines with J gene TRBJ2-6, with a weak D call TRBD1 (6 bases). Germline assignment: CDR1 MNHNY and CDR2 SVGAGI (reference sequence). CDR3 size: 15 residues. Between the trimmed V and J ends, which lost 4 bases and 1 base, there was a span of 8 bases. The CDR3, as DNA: TGTGCCAGCAGTTCCAGGGGTTCTGGGGCCAACGTCCTGACTTTC. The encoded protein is CASSSRGSGANVLTF.

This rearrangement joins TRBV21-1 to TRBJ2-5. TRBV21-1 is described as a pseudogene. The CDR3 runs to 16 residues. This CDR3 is CASKKLLRAGGETQYF. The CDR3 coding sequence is TGTGCCAGCAAAAAGCTTCTGCGGGCTGGGGGAGAGACCCAGTACTTC.

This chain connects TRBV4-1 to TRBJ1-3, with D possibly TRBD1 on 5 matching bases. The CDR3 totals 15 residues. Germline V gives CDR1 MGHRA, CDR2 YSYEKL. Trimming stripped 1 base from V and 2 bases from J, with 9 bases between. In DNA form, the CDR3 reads TGCGCCAGCAGCCAAGCGGGGGGACCTGGAAACACCATATATTTT. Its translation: CASSQAGGPGNTIYF.

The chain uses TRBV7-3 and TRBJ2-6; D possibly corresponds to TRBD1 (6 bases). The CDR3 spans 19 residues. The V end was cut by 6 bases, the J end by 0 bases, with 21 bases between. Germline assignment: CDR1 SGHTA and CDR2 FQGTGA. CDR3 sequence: CASRTQRHREGSGANVLTF. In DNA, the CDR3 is TGTGCCAGCAGAACCCAACGCCACAGGGAAGGCTCTGGGGCCAACGTCCTGACTTTC.

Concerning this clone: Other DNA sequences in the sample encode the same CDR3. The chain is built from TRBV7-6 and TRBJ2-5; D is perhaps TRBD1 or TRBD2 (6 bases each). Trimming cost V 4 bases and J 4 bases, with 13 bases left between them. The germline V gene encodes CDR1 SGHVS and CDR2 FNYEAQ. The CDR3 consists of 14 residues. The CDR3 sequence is CASSSRGAGETQYF. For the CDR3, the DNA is TGTGCCAGCAGCTCCAGGGGAGCGGGAGAGACCCAGTACTTC.

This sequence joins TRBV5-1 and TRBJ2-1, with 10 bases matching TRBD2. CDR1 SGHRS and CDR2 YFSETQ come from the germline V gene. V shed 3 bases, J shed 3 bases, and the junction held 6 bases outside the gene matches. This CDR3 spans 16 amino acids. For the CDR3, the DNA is TGCGCCAGCAGCTCGCCGGGACTAGCGATCTACAATGAGCAGTTCTTC. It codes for CASSSPGLAIYNEQFF.

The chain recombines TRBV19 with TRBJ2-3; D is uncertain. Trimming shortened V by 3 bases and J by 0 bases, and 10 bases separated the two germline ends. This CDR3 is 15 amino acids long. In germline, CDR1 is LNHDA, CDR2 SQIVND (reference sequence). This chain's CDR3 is CASSIAGSSTDTQYF. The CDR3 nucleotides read TGTGCCAGTAGTATCGCTGGTTCTAGCACAGATACGCAGTATTTT.

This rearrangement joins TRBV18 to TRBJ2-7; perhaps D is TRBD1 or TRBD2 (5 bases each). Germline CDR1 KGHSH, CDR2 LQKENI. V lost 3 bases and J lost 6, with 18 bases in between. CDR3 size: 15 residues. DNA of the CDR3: TGTGCCAGCTCACCCTCCGGGACGCTGGGGCTCGAGCAGTACTTC. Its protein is CASSPSGTLGLEQYF.

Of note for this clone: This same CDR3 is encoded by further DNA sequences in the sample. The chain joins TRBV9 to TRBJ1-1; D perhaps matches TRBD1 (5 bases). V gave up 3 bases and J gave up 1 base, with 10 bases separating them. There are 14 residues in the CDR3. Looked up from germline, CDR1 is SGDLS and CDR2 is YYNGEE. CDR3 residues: CASSETGQNTEAFF. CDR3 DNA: TGTGCCAGCAGCGAAACGGGGCAGAACACTGAAGCTTTCTTT.

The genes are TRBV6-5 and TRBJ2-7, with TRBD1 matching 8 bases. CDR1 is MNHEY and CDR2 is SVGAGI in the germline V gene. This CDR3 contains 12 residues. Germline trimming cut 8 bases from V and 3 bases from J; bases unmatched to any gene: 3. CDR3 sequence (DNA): TGTGCCAGCCGGACAGGGAACTACGAGCAGTACTTC. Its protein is CASRTGNYEQYF.

CDR3 DNA: TGTGCCAGCAGCTCCCGGCCGAACCAGGATCATGAGCAGTTCTTC. Its protein product is CASSSRPNQDHEQFF. The rearrangement joins TRBV9 to TRBJ2-1, with D unclear. CDR1 is SGDLS and CDR2 is YYNGEE in the germline V gene. CDR3 length: 15 amino acids. V shed 4 bases and J shed 8 bases, with 19 bases lying between them.

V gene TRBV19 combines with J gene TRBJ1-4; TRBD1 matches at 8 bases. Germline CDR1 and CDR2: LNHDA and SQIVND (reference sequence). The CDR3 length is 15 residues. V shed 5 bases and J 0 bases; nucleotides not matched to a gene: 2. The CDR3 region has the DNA TGTGCCAGTAGTCCAGGGGGCACAACTAATGAAAAACTGTTTTTT. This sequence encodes CASSPGGTTNEKLFF.

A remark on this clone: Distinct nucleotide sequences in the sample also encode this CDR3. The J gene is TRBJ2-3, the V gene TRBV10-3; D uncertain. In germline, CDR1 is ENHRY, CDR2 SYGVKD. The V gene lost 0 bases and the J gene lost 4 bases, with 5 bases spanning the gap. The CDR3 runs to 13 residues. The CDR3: CAISESSPDTQYF. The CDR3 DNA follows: TGTGCCATCAGTGAGTCCTCTCCAGATACGCAGTATTTT.

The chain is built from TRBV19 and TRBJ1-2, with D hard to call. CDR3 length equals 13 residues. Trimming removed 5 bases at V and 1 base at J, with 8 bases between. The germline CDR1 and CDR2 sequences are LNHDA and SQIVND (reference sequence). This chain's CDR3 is CASSPGLNYGYTF. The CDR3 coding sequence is TGTGCCAGTAGTCCAGGACTTAACTATGGCTACACCTTC.

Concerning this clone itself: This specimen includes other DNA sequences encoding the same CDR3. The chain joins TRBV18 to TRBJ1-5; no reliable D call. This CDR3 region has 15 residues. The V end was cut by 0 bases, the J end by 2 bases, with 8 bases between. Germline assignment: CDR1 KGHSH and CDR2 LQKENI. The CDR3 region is CASSPPGMGNQPQHF. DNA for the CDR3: TGTGCCAGCTCACCACCGGGCATGGGCAATCAGCCCCAGCATTTT.

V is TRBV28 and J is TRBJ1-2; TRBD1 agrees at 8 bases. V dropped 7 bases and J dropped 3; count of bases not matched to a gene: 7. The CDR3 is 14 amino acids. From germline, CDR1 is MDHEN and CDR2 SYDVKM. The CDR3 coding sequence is TGTGCCAGCACCACGACAGGGGACGACTATGGCTACACCTTC. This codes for CASTTTGDDYGYTF.

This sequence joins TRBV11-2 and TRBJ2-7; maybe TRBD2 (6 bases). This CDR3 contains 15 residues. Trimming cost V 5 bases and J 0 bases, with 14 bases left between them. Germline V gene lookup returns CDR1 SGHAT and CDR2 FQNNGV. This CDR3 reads CASSPRGSGSYEQYF. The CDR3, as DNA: TGTGCCAGCAGCCCCCGTGGTAGCGGCTCCTACGAGCAGTACTTC.